This T cell receptor (beta chain) was sequenced during a study of beta chain features in type 1 diabetes. The V segment lost 5 bases and the J segment 8 bases; nucleotides outside the gene matches: 11. Germline assignment: CDR1 SEHNR and CDR2 FQNEAQ (reference sequence). The CDR3 has 14 residues. Of the isolated RNA, all was reverse transcribed, and so the sequenced material was expressed TCRB transcripts. Libraries were prepared by immunoSEQ multiplex PCR; TCRdb keeps only in-frame clonotypes and omits some of them. The repertoire holds hundreds of thousands of clones, with roughly a sixth as singletons. One heparinised draw, averaging around 0.12 L, was taken per donor. This clone was counted only a few times.

This clonotype was sampled from a man younger than 35 in good health. Sequencing was performed on naive CD4+ T cells from blood. The chain has TRBV7-9 and TRBJ1-2, with 7 bases identical to TRBD1. CDR3 sequence (DNA): TGTGCCAGCAGCCAACCCGACAGGGCGCCCGGCTACACCTTC. Translation gives CASSQPDRAPGYTF.